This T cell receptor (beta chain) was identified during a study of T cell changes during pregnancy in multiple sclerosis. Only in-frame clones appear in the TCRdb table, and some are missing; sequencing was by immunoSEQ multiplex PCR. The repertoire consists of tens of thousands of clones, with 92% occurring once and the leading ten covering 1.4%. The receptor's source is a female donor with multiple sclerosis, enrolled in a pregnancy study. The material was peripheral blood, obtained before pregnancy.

The CDR3 reads CAISDGGGRSYEQYF. As DNA, the CDR3 is TGTGCCATCAGTGATGGCGGGGGACGCTCCTACGAGCAGTACTTC. This sequence joins TRBV10-3 and TRBJ2-7; 7 bases are a match to TRBD2. J was trimmed by 0 bases and V by 3 bases; bases with no gene match: 5. The CDR3 loop spans 15 amino acids. The germline V gene encodes CDR1 ENHRY and CDR2 SYGVKD.